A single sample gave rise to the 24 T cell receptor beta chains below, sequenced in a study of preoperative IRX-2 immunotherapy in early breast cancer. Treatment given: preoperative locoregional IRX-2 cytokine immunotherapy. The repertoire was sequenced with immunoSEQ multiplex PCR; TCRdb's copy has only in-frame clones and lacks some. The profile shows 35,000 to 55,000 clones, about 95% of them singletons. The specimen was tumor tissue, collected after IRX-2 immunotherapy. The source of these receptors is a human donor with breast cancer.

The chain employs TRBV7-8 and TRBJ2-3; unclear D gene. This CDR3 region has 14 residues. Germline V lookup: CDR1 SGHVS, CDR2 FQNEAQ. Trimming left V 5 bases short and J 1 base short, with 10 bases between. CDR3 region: CASSPSTRTDTQYF. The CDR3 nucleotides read TGTGCCAGCAGCCCGTCGACTCGCACAGATACGCAGTATTTT. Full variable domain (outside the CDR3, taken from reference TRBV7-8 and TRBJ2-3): GAGVSQSPRYKVAKRGQDVALRCDPISGHVSLFWYQQALGQGPEFLTYFQNEAQLDKSGLPSDRFFAERPEGSVSTLKIQRTQQEDSAVYLCASSPSTRTDTQYFGPGTRLTVL.

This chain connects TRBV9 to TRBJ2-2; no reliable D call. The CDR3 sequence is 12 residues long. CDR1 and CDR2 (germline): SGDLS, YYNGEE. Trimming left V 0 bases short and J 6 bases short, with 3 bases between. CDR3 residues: CASSVVPGELFF. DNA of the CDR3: TGTGCCAGCAGCGTAGTTCCCGGGGAGCTGTTTTTT.

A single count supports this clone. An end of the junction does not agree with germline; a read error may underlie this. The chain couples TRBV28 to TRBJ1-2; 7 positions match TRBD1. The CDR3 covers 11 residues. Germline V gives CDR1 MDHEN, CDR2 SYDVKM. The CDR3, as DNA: TGTGCCAGCAGTTTCCCGACAGGACAGGCCTTC. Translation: CASSFPTGQAF.

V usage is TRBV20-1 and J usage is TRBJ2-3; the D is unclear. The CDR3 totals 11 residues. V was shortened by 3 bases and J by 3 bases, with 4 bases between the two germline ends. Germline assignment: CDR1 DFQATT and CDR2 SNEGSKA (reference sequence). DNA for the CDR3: TGCAGTGCTAGTGTAACAGATACGCAGTATTTT. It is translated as CSASVTDTQYF.

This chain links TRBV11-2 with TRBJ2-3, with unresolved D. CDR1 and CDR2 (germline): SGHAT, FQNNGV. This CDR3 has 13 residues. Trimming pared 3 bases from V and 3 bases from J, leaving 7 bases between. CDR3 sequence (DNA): TGTGCCAGCAGCTTGTGGAAGACAGATACGCAGTATTTT. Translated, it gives CASSLWKTDTQYF.

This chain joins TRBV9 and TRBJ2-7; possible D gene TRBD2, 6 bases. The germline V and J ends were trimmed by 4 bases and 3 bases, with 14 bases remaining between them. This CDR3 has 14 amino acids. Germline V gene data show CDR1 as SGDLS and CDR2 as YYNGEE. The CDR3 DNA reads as TGTGCCAGCAGCCCGGGGAGGTCATTCTACGAGCAGTACTTC. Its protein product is CASSPGRSFYEQYF.

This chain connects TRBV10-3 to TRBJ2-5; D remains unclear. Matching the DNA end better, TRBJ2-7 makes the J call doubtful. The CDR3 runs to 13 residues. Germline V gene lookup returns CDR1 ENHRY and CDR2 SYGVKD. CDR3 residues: CAISEGSSYEQYF. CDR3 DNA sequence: TGTGCCATCAGTGAAGGTAGCAGCTACGAGCAGTACTTC.

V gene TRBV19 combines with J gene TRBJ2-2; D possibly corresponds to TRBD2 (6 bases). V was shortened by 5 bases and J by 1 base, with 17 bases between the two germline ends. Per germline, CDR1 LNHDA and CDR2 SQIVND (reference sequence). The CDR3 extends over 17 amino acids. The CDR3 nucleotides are TGTGCCAGTAGTCGGACTAACCTCCGGGGGAACACCGGGGAGCTGTTTTTT. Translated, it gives CASSRTNLRGNTGELFF. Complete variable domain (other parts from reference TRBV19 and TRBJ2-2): DGGITQSPKYLFRKEGQNVTLSCEQNLNHDAMYWYRQDPGQGLRLIYYSQIVNDFQKGDIAEGYSVSREKKESFPLTVTSAQKNPTAFYLCASSRTNLRGNTGELFFGEGSRLTVL.

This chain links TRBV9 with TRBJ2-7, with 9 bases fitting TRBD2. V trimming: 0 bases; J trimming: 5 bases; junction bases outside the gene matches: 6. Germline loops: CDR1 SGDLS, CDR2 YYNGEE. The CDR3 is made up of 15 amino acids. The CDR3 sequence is CASSVAGLAYHEQYF. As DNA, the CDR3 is TGTGCCAGCAGCGTAGCTGGACTAGCGTACCACGAGCAGTACTTC.

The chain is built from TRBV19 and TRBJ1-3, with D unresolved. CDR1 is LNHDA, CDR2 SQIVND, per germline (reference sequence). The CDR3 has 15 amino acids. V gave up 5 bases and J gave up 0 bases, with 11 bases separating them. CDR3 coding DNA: TGTGCCAGTAGTTCTTCCCAGGTCTCTGGAAACACCATATATTTT. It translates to CASSSSQVSGNTIYF.

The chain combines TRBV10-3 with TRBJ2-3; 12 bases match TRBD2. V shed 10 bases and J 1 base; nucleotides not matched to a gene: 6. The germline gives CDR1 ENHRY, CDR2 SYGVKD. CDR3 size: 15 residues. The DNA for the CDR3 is TGTGCCACCCAACTAGCGGGGGGCGGCACAGATACGCAGTATTTT. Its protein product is CATQLAGGGTDTQYF.

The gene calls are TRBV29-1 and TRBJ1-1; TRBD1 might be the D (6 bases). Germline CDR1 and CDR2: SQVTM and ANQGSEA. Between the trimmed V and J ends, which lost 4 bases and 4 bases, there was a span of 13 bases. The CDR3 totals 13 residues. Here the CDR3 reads CSVGSGAGTEAFF. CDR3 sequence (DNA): TGCAGCGTTGGCTCAGGGGCCGGCACTGAAGCTTTCTTT.

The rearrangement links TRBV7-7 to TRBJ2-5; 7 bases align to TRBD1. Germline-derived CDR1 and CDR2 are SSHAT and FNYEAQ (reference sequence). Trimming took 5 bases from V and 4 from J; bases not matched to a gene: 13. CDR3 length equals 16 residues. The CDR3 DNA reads TGTGCCAGCAGCCAGACCCTGAAGGGGGCAGGAGAGACCCAGTACTTC. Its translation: CASSQTLKGAGETQYF. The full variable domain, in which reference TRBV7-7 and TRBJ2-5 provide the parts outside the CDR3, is GAGVSQSPRYKVTKRGQDVTLRCDPISSHATLYWYQQALGQGPEFLTYFNYEAQPDKSGLPSDRFSAERPEGSISTLTIQRTEQRDSAMYRCASSQTLKGAGETQYFGPGTRLLVL.

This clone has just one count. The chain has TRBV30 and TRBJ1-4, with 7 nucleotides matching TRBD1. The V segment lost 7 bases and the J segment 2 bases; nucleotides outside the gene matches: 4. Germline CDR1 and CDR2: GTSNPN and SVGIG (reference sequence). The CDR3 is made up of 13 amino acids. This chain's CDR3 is CASSTGTNEKLFF. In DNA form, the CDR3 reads TGTGCCTCATCGACAGGGACTAATGAAAAACTGTTTTTT. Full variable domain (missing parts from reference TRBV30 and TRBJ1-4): SQTIHQWPATLVQPVGSPLSLECTVEGTSNPNLYWYRQAAGRGLQLLFYSVGIGQISSEVPQNLSASRPQDRQFILSSKKLLLSDSGFYLCASSTGTNEKLFFGSGTQLSVL.

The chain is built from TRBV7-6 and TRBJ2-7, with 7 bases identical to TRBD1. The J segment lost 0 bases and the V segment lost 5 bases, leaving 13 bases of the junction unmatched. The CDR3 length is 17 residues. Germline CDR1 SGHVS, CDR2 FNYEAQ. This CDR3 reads CASSPYSTGPSSYEQYF. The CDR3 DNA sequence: TGTGCCAGCAGCCCTTATTCGACAGGGCCGTCCTCCTACGAGCAGTACTTC. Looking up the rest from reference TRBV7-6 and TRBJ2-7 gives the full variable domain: GAGVSQSPRYKVTKRGQDVALRCDPISGHVSLYWYRQALGQGPEFLTYFNYEAQQDKSGLPNDRFSAERPEGSISTLTIQRTEQRDSAMYRCASSPYSTGPSSYEQYFGPGTRLTVT.

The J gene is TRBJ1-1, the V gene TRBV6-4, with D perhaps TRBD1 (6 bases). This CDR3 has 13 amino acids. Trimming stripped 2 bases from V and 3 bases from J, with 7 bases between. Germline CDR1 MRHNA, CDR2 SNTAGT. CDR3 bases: TGTGCCAGCAGTGACAGGGGGGACACTGAAGCTTTCTTT. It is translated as CASSDRGDTEAFF.

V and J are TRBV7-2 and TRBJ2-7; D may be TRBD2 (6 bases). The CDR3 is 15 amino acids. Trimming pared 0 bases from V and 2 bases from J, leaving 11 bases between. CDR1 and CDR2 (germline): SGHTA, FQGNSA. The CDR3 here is CASSLALGGTYEQYF. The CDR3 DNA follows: TGTGCCAGCAGCTTAGCACTAGGAGGGACCTACGAGCAGTACTTC.

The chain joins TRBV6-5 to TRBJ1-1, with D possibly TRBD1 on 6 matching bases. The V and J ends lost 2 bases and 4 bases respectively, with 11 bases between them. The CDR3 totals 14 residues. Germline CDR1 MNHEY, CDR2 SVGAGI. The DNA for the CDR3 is TGTGCCAGCAGTTACGCTACAGGGAGCACTGAAGCTTTCTTT. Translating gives CASSYATGSTEAFF.

CDR3: CASSLNRWDRAETQYF. The CDR3 DNA reads TGTGCCAGCAGTTTAAATCGCTGGGACAGGGCTGAGACCCAGTACTTC. This chain connects TRBV27 to TRBJ2-5; TRBD1 matches 9 bases. The CDR3 contains 16 residues. J gave up 5 bases and V 2 bases, and 9 bases lay outside the gene matches. The germline V gene has CDR1 MNHEY and CDR2 SMNVEV (reference sequence).

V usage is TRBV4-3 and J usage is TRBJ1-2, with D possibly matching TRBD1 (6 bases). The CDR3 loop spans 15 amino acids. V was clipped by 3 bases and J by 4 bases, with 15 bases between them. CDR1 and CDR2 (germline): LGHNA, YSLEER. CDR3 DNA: TGCGCCAGCAGCCACAACTTGGGGGCTACCTATGGCTACACCTTC. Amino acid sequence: CASSHNLGATYGYTF.

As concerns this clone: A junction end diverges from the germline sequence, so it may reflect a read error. CDR3 loop: CASSLAGLAGDTGELFF. CDR3 nucleotides: TGTGCCAGCAGCCTAGCCGGACTAGCGGGGGACACCGGGGAGCTGTTTTTT. The J gene is TRBJ2-2, the V gene TRBV7-2; TRBD2 matches at 13 bases. The CDR3 is 17 amino acids. Germline V gene sequence: CDR1 SGHTA, CDR2 FQGNSA.

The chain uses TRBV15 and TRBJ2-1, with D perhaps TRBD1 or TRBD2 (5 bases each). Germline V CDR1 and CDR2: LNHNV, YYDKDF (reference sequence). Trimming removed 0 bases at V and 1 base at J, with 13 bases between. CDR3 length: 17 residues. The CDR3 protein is CATSRDSLGVSYNEQFF. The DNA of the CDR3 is TGTGCCACCAGCAGAGACTCATTGGGGGTTTCCTACAATGAGCAGTTCTTC.

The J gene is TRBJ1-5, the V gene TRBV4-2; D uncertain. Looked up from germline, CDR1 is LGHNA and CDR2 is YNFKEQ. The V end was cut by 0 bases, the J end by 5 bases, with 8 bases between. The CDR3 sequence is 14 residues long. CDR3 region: CASSQEVTYQPQHF. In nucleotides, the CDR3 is TGTGCCAGCAGCCAAGAAGTAACTTATCAGCCCCAGCATTTT.

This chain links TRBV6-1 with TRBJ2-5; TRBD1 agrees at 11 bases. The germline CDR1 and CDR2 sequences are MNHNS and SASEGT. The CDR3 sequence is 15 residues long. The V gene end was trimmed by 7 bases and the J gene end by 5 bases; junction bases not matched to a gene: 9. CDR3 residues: CASTRTGTGGETQYF. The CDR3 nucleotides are TGTGCCAGCACAAGAACCGGGACAGGGGGGGAGACCCAGTACTTC.